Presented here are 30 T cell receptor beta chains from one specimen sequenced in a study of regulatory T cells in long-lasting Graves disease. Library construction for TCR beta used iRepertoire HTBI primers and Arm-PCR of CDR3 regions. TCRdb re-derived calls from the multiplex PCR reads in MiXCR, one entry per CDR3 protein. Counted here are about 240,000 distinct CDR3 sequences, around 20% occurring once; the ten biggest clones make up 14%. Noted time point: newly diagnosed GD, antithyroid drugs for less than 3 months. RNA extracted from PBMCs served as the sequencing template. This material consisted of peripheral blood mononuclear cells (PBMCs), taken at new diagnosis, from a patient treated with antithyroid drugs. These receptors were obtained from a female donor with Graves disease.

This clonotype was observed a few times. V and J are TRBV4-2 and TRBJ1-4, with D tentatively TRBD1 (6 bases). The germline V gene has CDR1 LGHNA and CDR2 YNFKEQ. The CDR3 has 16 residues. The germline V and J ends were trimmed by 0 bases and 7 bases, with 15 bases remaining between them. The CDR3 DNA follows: TGTGCCAGCAGCCAAGATTCACAGGGTGGGGGTGAAAAACTGTTTTTT. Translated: CASSQDSQGGGEKLFF.

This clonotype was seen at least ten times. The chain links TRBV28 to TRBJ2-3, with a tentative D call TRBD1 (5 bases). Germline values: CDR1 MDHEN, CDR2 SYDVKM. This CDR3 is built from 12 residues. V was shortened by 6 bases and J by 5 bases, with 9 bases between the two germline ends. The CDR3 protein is CASRSTGDTQYF. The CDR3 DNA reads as TGTGCCAGCAGGTCCACAGGAGATACGCAGTATTTT.

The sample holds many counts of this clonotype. Here the CDR3 DNA reads TGCAGTGCTAGACGGGGACAGGGCTACGAGCAGTACTTC. Encoded protein: CSARRGQGYEQYF. This chain links TRBV20-1 with TRBJ2-7; 9 bases line up with TRBD1. V dropped 2 bases and J dropped 3; count of bases not matched to a gene: 2. The germline CDR1 and CDR2 sequences are DFQATT and SNEGSKA (reference sequence). The CDR3 sequence is 13 residues long.

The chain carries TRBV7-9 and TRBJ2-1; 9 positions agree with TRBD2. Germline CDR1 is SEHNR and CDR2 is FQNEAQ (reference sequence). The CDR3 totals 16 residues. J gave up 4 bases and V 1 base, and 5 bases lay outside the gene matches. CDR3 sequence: CASSLVVSGGYNEQFF. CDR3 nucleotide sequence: TGTGCCAGCAGCTTAGTGGTTAGCGGGGGATACAATGAGCAGTTCTTC.

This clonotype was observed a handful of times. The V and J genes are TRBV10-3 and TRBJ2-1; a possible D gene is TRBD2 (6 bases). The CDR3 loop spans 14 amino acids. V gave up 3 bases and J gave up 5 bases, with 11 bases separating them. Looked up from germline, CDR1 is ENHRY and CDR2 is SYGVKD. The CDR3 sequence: CAISDPGLNNEQFF. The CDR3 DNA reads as TGTGCCATCAGTGATCCAGGACTAAACAATGAGCAGTTCTTC.

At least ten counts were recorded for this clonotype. The CDR3, as DNA: TGCAGCGTTGTGGGGGAGGAGATGATACTAGCGGGGGGCGGGGAGCAGTTCTTC. Translating it yields CSVVGEEMILAGGGEQFF. The V call is TRBV29-1, the J call TRBJ2-1; 12 bases map to TRBD2. The V and J ends lost 4 bases and 10 bases, in that order; junction bases with no gene match: 20. Germline CDR1 and CDR2: SQVTM and ANQGSEA. The CDR3 covers 18 residues.

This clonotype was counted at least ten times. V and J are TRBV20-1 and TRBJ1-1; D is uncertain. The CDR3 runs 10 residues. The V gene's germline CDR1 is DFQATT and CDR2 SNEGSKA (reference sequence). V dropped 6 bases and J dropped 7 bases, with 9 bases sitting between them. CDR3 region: CSARTHEAFF. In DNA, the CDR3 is TGCAGTGCCAGGACCCATGAAGCTTTCTTT.

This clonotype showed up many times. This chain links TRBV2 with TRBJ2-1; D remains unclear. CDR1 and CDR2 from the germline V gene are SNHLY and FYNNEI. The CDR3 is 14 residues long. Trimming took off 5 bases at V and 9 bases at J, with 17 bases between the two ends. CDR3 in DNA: TGTGCCAGCAGTACCCGCCGACAAGAAACTGAGCAGTTCTTC. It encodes CASSTRRQETEQFF.

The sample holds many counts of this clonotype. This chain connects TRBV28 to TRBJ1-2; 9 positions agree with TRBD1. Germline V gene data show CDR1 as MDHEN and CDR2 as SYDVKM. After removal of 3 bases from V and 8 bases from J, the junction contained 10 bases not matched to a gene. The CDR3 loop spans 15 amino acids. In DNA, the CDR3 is TGTGCCAGCAGTTTGGTGGACAGGGGAGGTAGAGGCTACACCTTC. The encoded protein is CASSLVDRGGRGYTF.

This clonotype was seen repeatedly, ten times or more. The CDR3 is CASSEAGAGTEAFF. In nucleotides, the CDR3 is TGTGCCAGCAGCGAAGCGGGTGCGGGGACTGAAGCTTTCTTT. The J gene is TRBJ1-1, the V gene TRBV3-1; D uncertain. Germline-derived CDR1 and CDR2 are LGHDT and YNNKEL (reference sequence). V was shortened by 5 bases and J by 5 bases, with 15 bases between the two germline ends. The CDR3 runs 14 residues.

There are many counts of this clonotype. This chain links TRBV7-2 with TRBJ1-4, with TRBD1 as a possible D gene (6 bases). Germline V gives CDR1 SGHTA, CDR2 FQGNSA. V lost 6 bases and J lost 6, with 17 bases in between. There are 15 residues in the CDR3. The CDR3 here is CASSIRGGIDEKLFF. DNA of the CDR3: TGTGCCAGCAGTATAAGGGGGGGGATAGATGAAAAACTGTTTTTT. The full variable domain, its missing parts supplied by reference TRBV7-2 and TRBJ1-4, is GAGVSQSPSNKVTEKGKDVELRCDPISGHTALYWYRQSLGQGLEFLIYFQGNSAPDKSGLPSDRFSAERTGGSVSTLTIQRTQQEDSAVYLCASSIRGGIDEKLFFGSGTQLSVL.

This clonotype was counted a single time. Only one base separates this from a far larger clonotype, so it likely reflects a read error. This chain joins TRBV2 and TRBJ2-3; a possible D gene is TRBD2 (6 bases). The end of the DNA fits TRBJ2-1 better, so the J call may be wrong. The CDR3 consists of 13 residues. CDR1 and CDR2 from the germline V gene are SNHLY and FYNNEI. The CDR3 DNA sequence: TGTGCCAGTTCCAGGGACTCAGACAATAAGCAGTTCTTC. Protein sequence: CASSRDSDNKQFF.

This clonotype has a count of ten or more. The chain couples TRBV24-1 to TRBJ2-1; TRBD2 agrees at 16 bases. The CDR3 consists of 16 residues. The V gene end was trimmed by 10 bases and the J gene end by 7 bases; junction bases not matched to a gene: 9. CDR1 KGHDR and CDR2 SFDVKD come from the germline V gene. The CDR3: CATDTGTSGRENEQFF. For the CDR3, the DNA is TGTGCCACTGATACCGGGACTAGCGGGAGGGAGAATGAGCAGTTCTTC.

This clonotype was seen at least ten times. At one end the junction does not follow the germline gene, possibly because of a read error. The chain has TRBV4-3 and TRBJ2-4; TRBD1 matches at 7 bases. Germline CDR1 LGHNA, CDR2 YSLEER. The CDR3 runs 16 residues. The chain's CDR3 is CASSQEPFGQAPNIIF. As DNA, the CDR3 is TGCGCCAGCAGCCAAGAACCATTTGGACAGGCCCCGAACATTATCTTC.

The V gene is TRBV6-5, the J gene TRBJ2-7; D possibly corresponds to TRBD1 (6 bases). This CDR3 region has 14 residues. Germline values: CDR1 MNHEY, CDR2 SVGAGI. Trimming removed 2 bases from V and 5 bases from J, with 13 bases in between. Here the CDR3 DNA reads TGTGCCAGCAGTTACACAGGGAATGCCGACGAGCAGTACTTC. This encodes CASSYTGNADEQYF.

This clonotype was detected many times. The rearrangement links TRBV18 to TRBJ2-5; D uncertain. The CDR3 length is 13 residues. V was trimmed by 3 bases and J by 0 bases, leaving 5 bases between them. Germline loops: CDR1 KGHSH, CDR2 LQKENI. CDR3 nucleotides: TGTGCCAGCTCACCGCCTAACCAAGAGACCCAGTACTTC. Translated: CASSPPNQETQYF.

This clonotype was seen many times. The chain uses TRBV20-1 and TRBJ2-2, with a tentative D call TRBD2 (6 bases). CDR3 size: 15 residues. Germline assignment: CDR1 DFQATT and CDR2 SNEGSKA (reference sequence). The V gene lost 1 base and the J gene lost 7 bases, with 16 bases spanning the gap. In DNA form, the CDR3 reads TGCAGTGCTAGAGGGGGCGCGGGGAATGACGGGGAGCTGTTTTTT. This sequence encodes CSARGGAGNDGELFF.

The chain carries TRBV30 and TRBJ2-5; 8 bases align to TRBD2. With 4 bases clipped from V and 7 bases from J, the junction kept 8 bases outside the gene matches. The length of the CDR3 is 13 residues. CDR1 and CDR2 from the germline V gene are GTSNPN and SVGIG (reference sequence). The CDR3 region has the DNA TGTGCCTGGAAGGGTCCCGGGAGGGGGACCCAGTACTTC. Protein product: CAWKGPGRGTQYF.

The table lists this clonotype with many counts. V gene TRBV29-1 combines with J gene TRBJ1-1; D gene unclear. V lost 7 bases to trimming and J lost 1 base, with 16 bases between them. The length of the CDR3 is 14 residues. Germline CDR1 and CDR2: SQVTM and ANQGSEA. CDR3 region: CSAARTGKNTEAFF. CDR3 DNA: TGCAGCGCTGCGAGGACGGGGAAGAACACTGAAGCTTTCTTT.

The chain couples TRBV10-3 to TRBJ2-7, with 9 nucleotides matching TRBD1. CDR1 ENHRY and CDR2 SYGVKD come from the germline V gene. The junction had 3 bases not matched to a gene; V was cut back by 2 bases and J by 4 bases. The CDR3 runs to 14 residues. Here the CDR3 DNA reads TGTGCCATCAGTGAGGGGACAGGGATATACGAGCAGTACTTC. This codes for CAISEGTGIYEQYF.

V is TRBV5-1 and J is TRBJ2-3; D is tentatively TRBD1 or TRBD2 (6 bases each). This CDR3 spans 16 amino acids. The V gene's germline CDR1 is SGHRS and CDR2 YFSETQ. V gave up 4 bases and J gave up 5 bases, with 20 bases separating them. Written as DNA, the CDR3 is TGCGCCAGCAGCCGAACTCATAGCGGAGGGGGAGATACGCAGTATTTT. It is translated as CASSRTHSGGGDTQYF.

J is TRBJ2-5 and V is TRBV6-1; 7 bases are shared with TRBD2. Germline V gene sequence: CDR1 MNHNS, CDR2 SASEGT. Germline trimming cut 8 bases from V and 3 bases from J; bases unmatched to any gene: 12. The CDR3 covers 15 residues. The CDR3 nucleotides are TGTGCCAGCGGAATCTGGGGGAGGGCAGAAGAGACCCAGTACTTC. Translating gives CASGIWGRAEETQYF.

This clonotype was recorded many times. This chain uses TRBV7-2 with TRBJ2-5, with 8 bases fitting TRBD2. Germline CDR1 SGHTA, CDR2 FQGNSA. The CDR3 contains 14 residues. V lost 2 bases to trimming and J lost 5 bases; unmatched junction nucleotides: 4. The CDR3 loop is CASSLLSGSETQYF. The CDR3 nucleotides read TGTGCCAGCAGCTTACTCAGCGGGAGCGAGACCCAGTACTTC.

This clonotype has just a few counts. In DNA form, the CDR3 reads TGTGCCAGCAGACGGGACAAGGCGGTGAAGTACTTC. This codes for CASRRDKAVKYF. V and J are TRBV6-1 and TRBJ2-7; possible D gene TRBD1, 6 bases. This CDR3 has 12 amino acids. Germline assignment: CDR1 MNHNS and CDR2 SASEGT. V was pared by 6 bases and J by 11 bases, with 17 bases between.

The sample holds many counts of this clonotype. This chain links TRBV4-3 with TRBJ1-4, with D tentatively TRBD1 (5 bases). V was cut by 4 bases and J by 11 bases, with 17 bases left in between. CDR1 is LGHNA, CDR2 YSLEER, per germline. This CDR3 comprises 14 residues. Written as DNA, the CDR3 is TGCGCCAGCAGCCCCAGGGTGGACTCGGGTAAACTGTTTTTT. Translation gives CASSPRVDSGKLFF.

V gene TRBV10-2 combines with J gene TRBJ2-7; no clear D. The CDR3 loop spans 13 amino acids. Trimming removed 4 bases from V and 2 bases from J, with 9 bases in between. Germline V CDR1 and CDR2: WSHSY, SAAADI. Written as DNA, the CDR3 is TGCGCCAGCAGTGTGATAGGGCCCTACGAGCAGTACTTC. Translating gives CASSVIGPYEQYF.

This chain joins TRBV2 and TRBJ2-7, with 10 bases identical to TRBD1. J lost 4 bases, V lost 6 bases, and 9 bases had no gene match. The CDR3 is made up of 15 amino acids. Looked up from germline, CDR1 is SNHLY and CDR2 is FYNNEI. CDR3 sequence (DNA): TGTGCCAGCAGCATAGCCGGGACAGGGGTATACGAGCAGTACTTC. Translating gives CASSIAGTGVYEQYF.

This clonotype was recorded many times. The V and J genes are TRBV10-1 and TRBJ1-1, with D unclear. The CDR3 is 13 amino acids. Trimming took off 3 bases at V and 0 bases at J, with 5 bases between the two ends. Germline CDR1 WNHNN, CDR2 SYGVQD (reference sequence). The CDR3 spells CASSEKVNTEAFF. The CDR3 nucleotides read TGCGCCAGCAGTGAAAAGGTGAACACTGAAGCTTTCTTT.

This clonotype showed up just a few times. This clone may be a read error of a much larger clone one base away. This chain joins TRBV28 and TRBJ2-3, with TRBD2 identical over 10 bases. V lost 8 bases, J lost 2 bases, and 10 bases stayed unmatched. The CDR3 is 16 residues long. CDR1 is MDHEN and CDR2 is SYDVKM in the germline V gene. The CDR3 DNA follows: TGTGCCAGCGACCCTTTAGCGGGAGGTAACACAGATACGCAGTATTTT. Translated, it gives CASDPLAGGNTDTQYF.

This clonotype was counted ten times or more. The CDR3 protein is CASSRTDNGEQYF. Here the CDR3 DNA reads TGCGCCAGCAGTAGAACTGACAACGGCGAGCAGTACTTC. The V call is TRBV10-1, the J call TRBJ2-7; no clear D. V lost 5 bases and J lost 6, with 14 bases in between. The CDR3 contains 13 residues. From germline, CDR1 is WNHNN and CDR2 SYGVQD (reference sequence).